What follows describes a single T cell receptor (beta chain). This sample was included in a study of monozygotic twins with inflammatory bowel disease. This CDR3 contains 13 residues. Germline V gene sequence: CDR1 SQVTM, CDR2 ANQGSEA. Collection yielded under 3 ml of blood per donor. Total RNA was isolated from whole blood without T cell sorting. TCRdb processed the 5' RACE reads again and assigns one entry to each CDR3 protein, with no DNA. The listing contains over 150,000 distinct CDR3 sequences. What was sequenced was blood. This sequence was found in a human donor with ulcerative colitis or Crohn's disease, or a healthy co-twin of an affected twin (not recorded which). The chain has TRBV29-1 and TRBJ2-3; TCRdb returns TRBD1, unconfirmable since there is no DNA. The CDR3 spells CTSGLASTDTQYF.